This entry concerns a single TCR beta chain. TCRdb's copy holds only in-frame clones and misses some; the assay was immunoSEQ multiplex PCR. The sample contains tens of thousands of clones, over 95% of which appear only once. This specimen comes from a study of technical replicates of blood from a few donors. V lost 5 bases and J lost 4; bases outside the gene matches: 2. Germline values: CDR1 KGHSH, CDR2 LQKENI. CDR3 length equals 14 residues. Material: T cells isolated from PBMCs. The rearrangement uses TRBV18 and TRBJ1-2, with 12 bases lining up with TRBD1. The receptor was derived from a human donor in good health. CDR3 in amino acids: CASSGTGGSYGYTF. The DNA of the CDR3 is TGTGCCAGCTCAGGGACAGGGGGCAGCTATGGCTACACCTTC. Full variable domain (missing parts from reference TRBV18 and TRBJ1-2): NAGVMQNPRHLVRRRGQEARLRCSPMKGHSHVYWYRQLPEEGLKFMVYLQKENIIDESGMPKERFSAEFPKEGPSILRIQQVVRGDSAAYFCASSGTGGSYGYTFGSGTRLTVV.